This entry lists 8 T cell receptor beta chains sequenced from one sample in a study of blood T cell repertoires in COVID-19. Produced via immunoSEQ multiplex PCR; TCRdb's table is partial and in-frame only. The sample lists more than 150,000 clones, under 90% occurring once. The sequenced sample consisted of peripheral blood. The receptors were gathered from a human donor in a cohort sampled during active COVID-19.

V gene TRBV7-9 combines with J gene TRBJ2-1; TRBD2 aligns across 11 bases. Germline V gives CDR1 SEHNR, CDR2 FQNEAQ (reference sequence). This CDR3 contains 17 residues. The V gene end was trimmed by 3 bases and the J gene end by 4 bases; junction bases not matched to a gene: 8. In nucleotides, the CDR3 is TGTGCCAGCAGCTTGGCGGCTAGCGGGGGGCCTTACAATGAGCAGTTCTTC. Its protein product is CASSLAASGGPYNEQFF. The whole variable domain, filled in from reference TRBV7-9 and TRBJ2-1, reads DTGVSQNPRHKITKRGQNVTFRCDPISEHNRLYWYRQTLGQGPEFLTYFQNEAQLEKSRLLSDRFSAERPKGSFSTLEIQRTEQGDSAMYLCASSLAASGGPYNEQFFGPGTRLTVL.

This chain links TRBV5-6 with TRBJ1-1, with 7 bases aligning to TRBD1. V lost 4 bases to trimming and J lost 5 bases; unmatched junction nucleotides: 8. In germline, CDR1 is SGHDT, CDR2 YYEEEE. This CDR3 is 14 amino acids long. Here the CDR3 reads CASSLGQVGTEAFF. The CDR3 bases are TGTGCCAGCAGCCTCGGACAGGTTGGGACTGAAGCTTTCTTT.

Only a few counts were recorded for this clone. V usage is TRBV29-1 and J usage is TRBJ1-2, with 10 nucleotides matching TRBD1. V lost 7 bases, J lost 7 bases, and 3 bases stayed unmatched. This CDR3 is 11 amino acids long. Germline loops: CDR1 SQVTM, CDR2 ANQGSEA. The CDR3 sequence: CSAGQGSGYTF. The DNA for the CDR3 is TGCAGCGCGGGACAGGGGTCTGGCTACACCTTC.

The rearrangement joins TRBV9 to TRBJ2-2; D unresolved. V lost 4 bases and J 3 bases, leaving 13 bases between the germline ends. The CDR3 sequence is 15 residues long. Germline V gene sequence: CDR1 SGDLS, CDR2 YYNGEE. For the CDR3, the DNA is TGTGCCAGCAGCCCCCGCCGAGGCGACACCGGGGAGCTGTTTTTT. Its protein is CASSPRRGDTGELFF.

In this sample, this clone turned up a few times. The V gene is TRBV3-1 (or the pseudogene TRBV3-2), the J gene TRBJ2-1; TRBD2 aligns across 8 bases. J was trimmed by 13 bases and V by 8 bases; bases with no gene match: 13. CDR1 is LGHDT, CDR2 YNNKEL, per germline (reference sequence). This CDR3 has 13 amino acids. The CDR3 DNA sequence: TGTGCCAGCTCCCCTTCTCCCGGGACTAGTCAGTTCTTC. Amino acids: CASSPSPGTSQFF.

The CDR3 DNA sequence: TGTGCCAGCAGCTTAGTGGGCAGGACCTACGAGCAGTACTTC. This gives the protein CASSLVGRTYEQYF. The chain couples TRBV11-2 to TRBJ2-7; D uncertain. The CDR3 has 14 residues. Between the trimmed V and J ends, which lost 1 base and 2 bases, there was a span of 9 bases. CDR1 and CDR2 from the germline V gene are SGHAT and FQNNGV.

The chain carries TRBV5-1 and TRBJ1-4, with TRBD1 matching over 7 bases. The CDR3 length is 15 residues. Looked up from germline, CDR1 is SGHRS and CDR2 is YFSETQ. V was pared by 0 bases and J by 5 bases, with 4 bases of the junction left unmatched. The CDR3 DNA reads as TGCGCCAGCAGCTTGGCGGGACAGCCCAATGAAAAACTGTTTTTT. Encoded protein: CASSLAGQPNEKLFF.

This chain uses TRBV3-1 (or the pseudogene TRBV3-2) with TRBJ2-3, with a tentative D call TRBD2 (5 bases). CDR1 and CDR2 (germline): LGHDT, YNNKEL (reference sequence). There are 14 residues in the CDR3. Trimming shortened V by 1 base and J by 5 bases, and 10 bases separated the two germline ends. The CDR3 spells CASSQAASGDTQYF. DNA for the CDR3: TGTGCCAGCAGCCAAGCCGCGAGCGGAGATACGCAGTATTTT.